This T cell receptor beta chain was recovered during a study of cytomegalovirus exposure and HLA in healthy donors. Study-wide context: An earlier analysis identified 117 million unique TCR beta sequences in approximately 170 million T cells. Study-level findings and limits: Data from an earlier analysis indicated that most TCR beta V segments were productive either about 90% or about 30% of the time. In vitro data verified a few CMV-associated chains as specific for CMV antigens. In a later analysis, most CMV-associated TCR beta chains appeared HLA-restricted.

Researchers ran the PCR with 60 Vbeta and 13 Jbeta primers. Sequencing used immunoSEQ multiplex PCR; TCRdb keeps in-frame clones, though not all of them. In total, the table holds some 120,000 clones. The V gene end was trimmed by 6 bases and the J gene end by 6 bases; junction bases not matched to a gene: 4. CDR1 is MNHEY and CDR2 is SVGAGI in the germline V gene. The CDR3 sequence is 12 residues long. About this clone itself: Antigen: not known.

Specimen: PBMCs. The sequence was collected from a man aged 25 to 40 in good health and CMV-seronegative. The chain uses TRBV6-5 and TRBJ2-7; TRBD1 aligns across 8 bases. This CDR3 is CASRRDRGEQYF. Here the CDR3 DNA reads TGTGCCAGCAGGAGAGACAGGGGCGAGCAGTACTTC.